This T cell receptor (beta chain) was profiled in a study of blood T cell repertoires in COVID-19. Overall study context: The study drew acute and convalescent COVID-19 samples from the United States, Italy and Spain. T cells, B-cell-depleted T cells, or PBMCs supplied cDNA or gDNA.

This clone occurred a few times. Per the authors' pipeline: Reference gene primer amplification in the assay estimated nucleated cell counts. The protocol was immunoSEQ multiplex PCR, while the TCRdb copy is restricted to in-frame clones and leaves out a portion. Clone size and the V and J calls come from that table; the DNA yielded D and trimming. The top ten hold less than 2% of the sample, which has roughly 120,000 clones, about nine tenths seen once. The CDR3 runs 14 residues. V lost 3 bases, J lost 4 bases, and 12 bases lay in between. The germline V gene encodes CDR1 LGHNT and CDR2 FRNRAP. Sequencing was carried out using peripheral blood. The chain employs TRBV12-5 and TRBJ2-5, with D tentatively TRBD1 (5 bases). This clonotype was sampled from a human donor with active COVID-19. The donor label of this sample is uncertain. In DNA form, the CDR3 reads TGTGCTAGTGGTTTAGGCGTTCAGGGAGAGACCCAGTACTTC. Its translation is CASGLGVQGETQYF.